This T cell receptor beta chain was sequenced for a study of tumor-infiltrating lymphocytes in localized non-small cell lung cancer. Background on the study: Patients included smokers and never-smokers with various histologies, some sampled after neoadjuvant chemotherapy. Resected tumor was paired with non-adjacent uninvolved lung from the same patient.

TCRdb keeps only in-frame clones here, not all; method: immunoSEQ multiplex PCR. This sample has 21,000 or so clones, with 60% to 80% found just once. Notes on this clone: Its specificity is not known.

General study results and limits: No link was found between tumor T-cell fraction and recurrence-free survival.

CDR3 length: 11 residues. V lost 0 bases and J 13 bases, leaving 12 bases between the germline ends. Germline values: CDR1 SQVTM, CDR2 ANQGSEA. The J gene is TRBJ2-5, the V gene TRBV29-1, with no clear D. Sequenced input: lung tumor tissue. The clonotype comes from a human donor with non-small cell lung cancer. This chain's CDR3 is CSVEESAIRYF. The CDR3 coding sequence is TGCAGCGTTGAAGAAAGTGCCATCCGGTACTTC.